This is a list of T cell receptor beta chains from one sample in a study of beta chain features in type 1 diabetes. Clones were sequenced by immunoSEQ multiplex PCR, and TCRdb holds only the in-frame ones, with some missing. The sample lists about 700,000 clones, roughly an eighth occurring once. The sequencing input was naive CD4+ T cells from blood. The receptors derive from a man aged 18-30 years with type 1 diabetes. Both conserved end residues are part of each CDR3. The D gene is left open where the match is weak. Clone size appears in some rows only: once, few, many, or a class for an expanded clone.

j_call v_call d_call clone_size cdr3_nt cdr3_aa
TRBJ1-1 TRBV5-4 TRBD1 few TGTGCCAGCAGCTTGGAGACAGGGATTACTGAAGCTTTCTTT CASSLETGITEAFF
TRBJ2-3 TRBV28 TRBD1 . TGTGCCAGCAGTGTGCCGGGACAGGGGGCAGATACGCAGTATTTT CASSVPGQGADTQYF
TRBJ2-1 TRBV5-4 TRBD1 . TGTGCCAGCAGCTTAGGGACAGGACCTTACAATGAGCAGTTCTTC CASSLGTGPYNEQFF
TRBJ2-5 TRBV19 . . TGTGCCAGTAGAGAGCACGGGGAGACCCAGTACTTC CASREHGETQYF
TRBJ1-4 TRBV18 . . TGTGCCAGCTCAGGACCGGGGGAAAAACTGTTTTTT CASSGPGEKLFF
TRBJ2-1 TRBV18 TRBD2 few TGTGCCAGCTCACCGGGACTAGCGGGCTACAATGAGCAGTTCTTC CASSPGLAGYNEQFF
TRBJ1-6 TRBV5-4 . . TGTGCCAGCAGCTGGCTCGGGGAAACTAGGAATTCACCCCTCCACTTT CASSWLGETRNSPLHF
TRBJ2-3 TRBV28 . . TGTGCCACCCAGGAGAGCACAGATACGCAGTATTTT CATQESTDTQYF
TRBJ2-3 TRBV2 TRBD2 once TGTGCCAGCAGAACCGGACTAGCGGGGGGCACAGATACGCAGTATTTT CASRTGLAGGTDTQYF
TRBJ2-3 TRBV27 . . TGTGCCAGCACCCCGACCAAGGGCCAGATGCCTAGCACAGATACGCAGTATTTT CASTPTKGQMPSTDTQYF
TRBJ1-1 TRBV27 TRBD1 few TGTGCCAGCAGTCGGACAGGGCTAGAAGCTTTCTTT CASSRTGLEAFF
TRBJ2-5 TRBV30 . few TGTGCCTGGAGTGTAATTCTGGGGTCGGGAGAGACCCAGTACTTC CAWSVILGSGETQYF
TRBJ1-5 TRBV2 . . TGTGCCAGCAGTGCTGAGGAGAGGGAAAATCAGCCCCAGCATTTT CASSAEERENQPQHF
TRBJ1-5 TRBV30 . few TGTGCCTGGAGGGGTGGGGGAGCGGGCAATCAGCCCCAGCATTTT CAWRGGGAGNQPQHF
TRBJ2-5 TRBV7-2 . . TGTGCCAGCAGCTTAGGTGGCCAAATCATGGAGACCCAGTACTTC CASSLGGQIMETQYF
TRBJ2-7 TRBV15 TRBD2 few TGTGCCACCAGCAGGGACAGACTAGCGGGGGCCGAGGAGCAGTACTTC CATSRDRLAGAEEQYF
TRBJ1-5 TRBV13 . few TGTGCCAGCAGCCTTCGACAGATGGGCAATCAGCCCCAGCATTTT CASSLRQMGNQPQHF
TRBJ2-1 TRBV6-5 . . TGTGCCAGCAGTCTGATCGACAATTACAATGAGCAGTTCTTC CASSLIDNYNEQFF
TRBJ2-7 TRBV7-9 . . TGTGCCAGCAGCTCCAGCTCCTACGAGCAGTACTTC CASSSSSYEQYF
TRBJ2-5 TRBV19 . . TGTGCCAGTAGTATACCTTTCGATGAGACCCAGTACTTC CASSIPFDETQYF
TRBJ2-3 TRBV29-1 TRBD2 few TGCAGCGTTGGGGGAGGGGCCGGGGCAGATACGCAGTATTTT CSVGGGAGADTQYF
TRBJ1-3 TRBV29-1 . few TGCAGCGGAACACAGGGTGGTGGAAACACCATATATTTT CSGTQGGGNTIYF
TRBJ2-3 TRBV6-1 . . TGTGCCAGCAGTGATTATAACAGGGAGACAGATACGCAGTATTTT CASSDYNRETDTQYF
TRBJ1-5 TRBV2 . . TGTGCCAGCAGTGATCAGGGCCTCAATCAGCCCCAGCATTTT CASSDQGLNQPQHF
TRBJ2-7 TRBV7-2 . few TGTGCCAGCAGCCCCAGTATCTACGAGCAGTACTTC CASSPSIYEQYF
TRBJ1-5 TRBV28 . . TGTGCCAGCAACACATTCGGGACGGTGGTGCCCCAGCATTTT CASNTFGTVVPQHF
TRBJ1-3 TRBV6-6 . once TGTGCCAGCAGAACAGGGTACCGCTCTGGAAACACCATATATTTT CASRTGYRSGNTIYF
TRBJ2-5 TRBV18 . . TGTGCCAGCTCACCTGATTCTGGCCCCGGGGGGACCCAGTACTTC CASSPDSGPGGTQYF
TRBJ2-4 TRBV4-2 . . TGTGCCAGCAGCCAAGTGGAACAGGTCCCCGGGAACATTCAGTACTTC CASSQVEQVPGNIQYF
TRBJ2-1 TRBV10-2 . few TGCGCCAGCAGTGAGTCTAGCGCTGAGCAGTTCTTC CASSESSAEQFF
TRBJ1-1 TRBV7-8 TRBD1 . TGTGCCAGCAGCCTCGACAGGGTGAACACTGAAGCTTTCTTT CASSLDRVNTEAFF
TRBJ1-2 TRBV6-5 . few TGTGCCAGCAGTCCCCAAAACTATGGCTACACCTTC CASSPQNYGYTF
TRBJ1-1 TRBV7-9 TRBD1 few TGTGCCAGCAGCTTAATCCCGACAGGGGCTTTCTTT CASSLIPTGAFF
TRBJ1-5 TRBV19 TRBD1 few TGTGCCAGTAGTGCCAGACAGGGGGACAATCAGCCCCAGCATTTT CASSARQGDNQPQHF
TRBJ2-2 TRBV30 TRBD1 few TGTGCCTGCCCGAGGCCGGGGACAGGGGGCACCGGGGAGCTGTTTTTT CACPRPGTGGTGELFF
TRBJ2-7 TRBV5-1 TRBD1 few TGCGCCAGCAGCTCGACAGGGGGGTCCTACGAGCAGTACTTC CASSSTGGSYEQYF
TRBJ2-1 TRBV7-2 . . TGTGCCAGCCATCGAGGGGGCTACAATGAGCAGTTCTTC CASHRGGYNEQFF
TRBJ2-1 TRBV10-3 TRBD1 . TGTGCCACGGTAGGGACAGGGCTTAACAATGAGCAGTTCTTC CATVGTGLNNEQFF
TRBJ1-4 TRBV7-8 . . TGTGCCAGCAGCGCCCAGAGTGAAAAACTGTTTTTT CASSAQSEKLFF
TRBJ2-3 TRBV5-1 . . TGCGCCAGCAGCTCTGGACCCAGCACAGATACGCAGTATTTT CASSSGPSTDTQYF
TRBJ1-1 TRBV30 . . TGTGCCTGGACAGCAAGAATGAACACTGAAGCTTTCTTT CAWTARMNTEAFF
TRBJ1-2 TRBV14 . . TGTGCCAGCAGCCAAGGGCCCCTCAGGTCCCGCTATGGCTACACCTTC CASSQGPLRSRYGYTF
TRBJ1-1 TRBV15 TRBD1 . TGTGCCACCAGCAGGGACAGGGGGAACACTGAAGCTTTCTTT CATSRDRGNTEAFF
TRBJ2-1 TRBV13 TRBD2 . TGTGCCAGCAGCCCTAGCGGGGGTAAGGATGAGCAGTTCTTC CASSPSGGKDEQFF
TRBJ2-7 TRBV7-2 . few TGTGCCAGCAGCTTAGAGGGGACGGCGTTCGAGCAGTACTTC CASSLEGTAFEQYF
TRBJ2-2 TRBV14 . few TGTGCCAGCAGCCCCCGGACGGGGATGAACACCGGGGAGCTGTTTTTT CASSPRTGMNTGELFF
TRBJ2-1 TRBV7-6 TRBD1 . TGTGCCAGCAGCTCAGTCTCCGGGACAGTGTTCGCTGAGCAGTTCTTC CASSSVSGTVFAEQFF
TRBJ2-6 TRBV7-9 TRBD1 . TGTGCCAGCAGCTTAGGTGTCGGGACAGGGTCCTCTGGGGCCAACGTCCTGACTTTC CASSLGVGTGSSGANVLTF
TRBJ1-2 TRBV28 TRBD1 . TGTGCCAGCAGTCAACAGGGGATTTATGGCTACACCTTC CASSQQGIYGYTF